A single sample is the source of the 25 T cell receptor beta chains below, sequenced in a study of blood T cells in healthy people across ages. PCR was performed a second time for roughly 7 to 12 cycles using a sample-barcoded 5' primer and a J-beta primer mix. From the 5' RACE reads, TCRdb called clonotypes with MiXCR, one entry per CDR3 protein. The data show about 720,000 distinct CDR3 sequences, approximately 25% seen once. This same sample was also part of a study on T cells of mothers and their children.

Sequencing used blood. The receptors shown here come from a boy aged 5-17 years in good health.

This clonotype came up a few times. The chain uses TRBV11-1 and TRBJ1-3, with D unclear. In germline, CDR1 is SGHAT, CDR2 FQDESV (reference sequence). The CDR3 totals 16 residues. Trimming left V 1 base short and J 0 bases short, with 10 bases between. The CDR3 nucleotides are TGTGCCAGCAGCTTAGATTGGCGGAGCTCTGGAAACACCATATATTTT. Translation gives CASSLDWRSSGNTIYF.

This clonotype was seen more than once but under ten times. DNA for the CDR3: TGTGCCAGCAGCCCCAAGGAAATACTATATAACAATGAGCAGTTCTTC. Residues: CASSPKEILYNNEQFF. The chain recombines TRBV11-2 with TRBJ2-1, with D unclear. The V gene's germline CDR1 is SGHAT and CDR2 FQNNGV. CDR3 length: 16 residues. Trimming removed 5 bases at V and 5 bases at J, with 19 bases between.

This clonotype was counted only a few times. The chain combines TRBV20-1 with TRBJ2-3; 11 bases agree with TRBD2. Germline CDR1 reads DFQATT; CDR2 reads SNEGSKA (reference sequence). The CDR3 consists of 14 residues. V dropped 8 bases and J dropped 6; count of bases not matched to a gene: 10. The CDR3 here is CSPSTSGSGDTQYF. As DNA, the CDR3 is TGCAGTCCCTCTACTAGCGGGAGCGGTGATACGCAGTATTTT.

The chain carries TRBV7-2 and TRBJ2-7; D is unclear. V gave up 3 bases and J gave up 2 bases, with 14 bases separating them. This CDR3 comprises 15 residues. Germline CDR1 and CDR2: SGHTA and FQGNSA. The CDR3 DNA follows: TGTGCCAGCAGCTTTTTTCTTGAGGTAGCCTACGAGCAGTACTTC. The encoded protein is CASSFFLEVAYEQYF.

This clonotype was seen a few times. The chain has TRBV6-6 and TRBJ1-6, with a weak D call TRBD1 (5 bases). The germline gives CDR1 MNHNY, CDR2 SVGAGI (reference sequence). The V end lost 8 bases, the J end lost 2 bases, and 16 bases lay between the germline ends. The CDR3 runs 16 residues. CDR3 sequence (DNA): TGTGCCAGCGCCCGGACATCCCCAACCTATAATTCACCCCTCCACTTT. Translated, it gives CASARTSPTYNSPLHF.

The rearrangement joins TRBV4-1 to TRBJ2-1; no clear D gene. The V end was cut by 3 bases, the J end by 2 bases, with 11 bases between. Per the germline V gene, CDR1 is MGHRA and CDR2 is YSYEKL. The CDR3 runs to 15 residues. CDR3 amino acids: CASSQGRGTYNEQFF. In nucleotides, the CDR3 is TGCGCCAGCAGCCAGGGTAGAGGTACCTACAATGAGCAGTTCTTC.

V gene TRBV7-6 combines with J gene TRBJ1-6; unclear D gene. This CDR3 is built from 13 residues. Trimming removed 1 base at V and 10 bases at J, with 8 bases between. The V gene's germline CDR1 is SGHVS and CDR2 FNYEAQ. The CDR3 nucleotides read TGTGCCAGCAGCTTAGAATTGGGCTCACCCCTCCACTTT. As protein: CASSLELGSPLHF.

This chain uses TRBV4-3 with TRBJ1-3; D is uncertain. The CDR3 covers 14 residues. Germline-derived CDR1 and CDR2 are LGHNA and YSLEER. V was cut by 4 bases and J by 4 bases, with 11 bases left in between. DNA for the CDR3: TGCGCCAGCAGCCCCCGCGTAGGGGGAAACACCATATATTTT. Amino acids: CASSPRVGGNTIYF.

The chain is built from TRBV28 and TRBJ1-5; the D gene is possibly TRBD1 (5 bases). Germline loops: CDR1 MDHEN, CDR2 SYDVKM. The CDR3 runs 18 residues. Deletions cut 3 bases from V and 0 bases from J, with 18 bases between. The CDR3 loop reads CASSFSGTDYYSNQPQHF. The CDR3 nucleotides are TGTGCCAGCAGTTTTTCCGGGACCGACTATTATAGCAATCAGCCCCAGCATTTT. Combining the CDR3 with reference TRBV28 and TRBJ1-5 gives the whole variable domain DVKVTQSSRYLVKRTGEKVFLECVQDMDHENMFWYRQDPGLGLRLIYFSYDVKMKEKGDIPEGYSVSREKKERFSLILESASTNQTSMYLCASSFSGTDYYSNQPQHFGDGTRLSIL.

This clonotype has just a few counts. The gene calls are TRBV10-3 and TRBJ2-1; 13 positions match TRBD2. Unmatched junction bases numbered 6, after V lost 4 bases and J lost 6 bases. The CDR3 has 16 amino acids. Germline V CDR1 and CDR2: ENHRY, SYGVKD. The CDR3 sequence is CAISGPTSGGSNEQFF. In DNA form, the CDR3 reads TGTGCCATCAGTGGCCCGACTAGCGGGGGGAGCAATGAGCAGTTCTTC.

This clonotype was detected only a few times. The chain carries TRBV3-1 and TRBJ1-3, with TRBD1 matching 9 bases. J lost 4 bases, V lost 4 bases, and 8 bases had no gene match. Per the germline V gene, CDR1 is LGHDT and CDR2 is YNNKEL (reference sequence). The CDR3 has 16 residues. CDR3 loop: CASSRDNRGPGNTIYF. The DNA of the CDR3 is TGTGCCAGCAGCCGTGATAACAGGGGGCCAGGAAACACCATATATTTT.

This clonotype was observed a handful of times. The chain couples TRBV28 to TRBJ1-6, with no clear D. This CDR3 is 15 amino acids long. The germline V and J ends were trimmed by 6 bases and 7 bases, with 16 bases remaining between them. CDR1 is MDHEN, CDR2 SYDVKM, per germline. CDR3 DNA sequence: TGTGCCAGCAGCCTGACGGACGGTCAAAATTCACCCCTCCACTTT. As protein: CASSLTDGQNSPLHF.

This clonotype has more than one count but fewer than ten. This chain joins TRBV27 and TRBJ2-5; D is uncertain. Germline V gives CDR1 MNHEY, CDR2 SMNVEV (reference sequence). V dropped 6 bases and J dropped 2 bases, with 10 bases sitting between them. The CDR3 length is 13 residues. The CDR3 coding sequence is TGTGCCAGCAGCTCCATAACTCAAGAGACCCAGTACTTC. This translates into CASSSITQETQYF.

This clonotype has a handful of counts. V is TRBV27 and J is TRBJ1-5; D unresolved. Trimming shortened V by 0 bases and J by 4 bases, and 10 bases separated the two germline ends. Germline loops: CDR1 MNHEY, CDR2 SMNVEV (reference sequence). This CDR3 comprises 15 residues. DNA of the CDR3: TGTGCCAGCAGTTTATCCGGCCTGAGAAATCAGCCCCAGCATTTT. Protein product: CASSLSGLRNQPQHF.

The chain uses TRBV11-2 and TRBJ2-1, with 7 bases identical to TRBD1. V lost 0 bases to trimming and J lost 4 bases; unmatched junction nucleotides: 12. CDR3 length: 18 amino acids. The germline V gene encodes CDR1 SGHAT and CDR2 FQNNGV. The CDR3 is CASSLDQFRGSFYNEQFF. Here the CDR3 DNA reads TGTGCCAGCAGCTTAGATCAGTTCAGGGGGTCTTTTTACAATGAGCAGTTCTTC.

Note on this clonotype: This may arise from a read error, as a much more abundant clone is one base away. The chain employs TRBV20-1 and TRBJ2-5; D uncertain. Near its end, the DNA agrees better with TRBJ2-7, so the J call may be wrong. This CDR3 contains 12 residues. CDR1 and CDR2 (germline): DFQATT, SNEGSKA (reference sequence). As DNA, the CDR3 is TGCAGTGCTAGAGATGAGGCCTACGAGCAGTACTTC. As protein: CSARDEAYEQYF.

Only a few counts were recorded for this clonotype. V usage is TRBV20-1 and J usage is TRBJ2-7; D is undetermined. The CDR3 consists of 13 residues. The ends were cut back, 4 bases at V and 0 bases at J, with 10 bases in the middle. Germline CDR1 is DFQATT and CDR2 is SNEGSKA (reference sequence). CDR3: CSATVSNSYEQYF. The CDR3 DNA is TGCAGTGCTACGGTCAGTAACTCCTACGAGCAGTACTTC.

The genes are TRBV14 and TRBJ2-7; 9 bases fit TRBD2. CDR1 and CDR2 from the germline V gene are SGHDN and FVKESK. Trimming took 9 bases from V and 2 from J; bases not matched to a gene: 5. The CDR3 consists of 13 residues. CDR3 in amino acids: CASTSGPPYEQYF. The CDR3 DNA is TGTGCCAGTACTAGCGGGCCGCCCTACGAGCAGTACTTC.

The V gene is TRBV3-1, the J gene TRBJ1-5, with D tentatively TRBD1 (6 bases). The germline V gene encodes CDR1 LGHDT and CDR2 YNNKEL (reference sequence). Trimming removed 1 base from V and 2 bases from J, with 15 bases in between. The CDR3 extends over 17 amino acids. The CDR3 region has the DNA TGTGCCAGCAGCCAAGGGGGACACCTTATGGGCAATCAGCCCCAGCATTTT. This gives the protein CASSQGGHLMGNQPQHF.

This clonotype was seen a handful of times. The rearrangement joins TRBV19 to TRBJ1-4; D is possibly TRBD1 (6 bases). Germline CDR1 is LNHDA and CDR2 is SQIVND (reference sequence). This CDR3 is 14 amino acids long. V was pared by 10 bases and J by 6 bases, with 18 bases between. The CDR3 region has the DNA TGTGCCACGAATTGGGGGGGCTATGATGAAAAACTGTTTTTT. Encoded protein: CATNWGGYDEKLFF.

This clonotype appeared once. The gene calls are TRBV7-2 and TRBJ1-5; D unresolved. Germline lookup yields CDR1 SGHTA and CDR2 FQGNSA. Trimming stripped 1 base from V and 0 bases from J, with 7 bases between. The CDR3 has 15 residues. The CDR3 loop reads CASSLGVFSNQPQHF. In DNA, the CDR3 is TGTGCCAGCAGCTTAGGGGTCTTTAGCAATCAGCCCCAGCATTTT.

V and J are TRBV28 and TRBJ2-7; 9 nucleotides agree with TRBD2. This CDR3 region has 13 residues. Germline CDR1 reads MDHEN; CDR2 reads SYDVKM. Unmatched junction bases numbered 8, after V lost 8 bases and J lost 6 bases. The CDR3 spells CASCPGTSFEQYF. Here the CDR3 DNA reads TGTGCCAGCTGCCCCGGGACTAGCTTCGAGCAGTACTTC. Full variable domain (rest looked up from reference TRBV28 and TRBJ2-7): DVKVTQSSRYLVKRTGEKVFLECVQDMDHENMFWYRQDPGLGLRLIYFSYDVKMKEKGDIPEGYSVSREKKERFSLILESASTNQTSMYLCASCPGTSFEQYFGPGTRLTVT.

The rearrangement joins TRBV5-1 to TRBJ2-3; D perhaps matches TRBD1 (6 bases). The CDR3 contains 16 residues. The V gene lost 0 bases and the J gene lost 2 bases, with 13 bases spanning the gap. CDR1 is SGHRS, CDR2 YFSETQ, per germline. CDR3 nucleotide sequence: TGCGCCAGCAGCTTGGGATGGGGGCAATCCACAGATACGCAGTATTTT. Translating gives CASSLGWGQSTDTQYF.

This clonotype has at least ten counts. The rearrangement uses TRBV20-1 and TRBJ2-5; 11 nucleotides agree with TRBD2. CDR1 and CDR2 (germline): DFQATT, SNEGSKA (reference sequence). Germline trimming cut 5 bases from V and 2 bases from J; bases unmatched to any gene: 13. The CDR3 is 17 amino acids. DNA of the CDR3: TGCAGTGCTTCCGGACACACGACTAGCGGGATACAAGAGACCCAGTACTTC. Amino acids: CSASGHTTSGIQETQYF.

V gene TRBV28 combines with J gene TRBJ2-1; tentatively, D is TRBD2 (5 bases). CDR1 and CDR2 from the germline V gene are MDHEN and SYDVKM. This CDR3 contains 14 residues. V lost 6 bases to trimming and J lost 0 bases, with 9 bases between them. The CDR3: CASRDGISYNEQFF. As DNA, the CDR3 is TGTGCCAGCAGGGACGGGATCTCCTACAATGAGCAGTTCTTC. The complete variable domain, with remaining parts taken from reference TRBV28 and TRBJ2-1, reads DVKVTQSSRYLVKRTGEKVFLECVQDMDHENMFWYRQDPGLGLRLIYFSYDVKMKEKGDIPEGYSVSREKKERFSLILESASTNQTSMYLCASRDGISYNEQFFGPGTRLTVL.